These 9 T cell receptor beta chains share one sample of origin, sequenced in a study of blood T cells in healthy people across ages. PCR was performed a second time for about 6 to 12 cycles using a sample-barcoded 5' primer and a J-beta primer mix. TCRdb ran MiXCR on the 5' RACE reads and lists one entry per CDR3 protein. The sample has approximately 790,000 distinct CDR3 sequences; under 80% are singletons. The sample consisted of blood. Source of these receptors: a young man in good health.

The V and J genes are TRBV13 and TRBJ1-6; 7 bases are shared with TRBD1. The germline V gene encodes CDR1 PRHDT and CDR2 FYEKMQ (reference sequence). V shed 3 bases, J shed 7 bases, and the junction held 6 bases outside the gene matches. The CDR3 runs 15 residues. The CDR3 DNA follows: TGTGCCAGCAGCTTTAGGACAGGCAGCAATTCACCCCTCCACTTT. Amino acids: CASSFRTGSNSPLHF. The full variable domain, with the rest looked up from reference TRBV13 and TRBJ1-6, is AAGVIQSPRHLIKEKRETATLKCYPIPRHDTVYWYQQGPGQDPQFLISFYEKMQSDKGSIPDRFSAQQFSDYHSELNMSSLELGDSALYFCASSFRTGSNSPLHFGNGTRLTVT.

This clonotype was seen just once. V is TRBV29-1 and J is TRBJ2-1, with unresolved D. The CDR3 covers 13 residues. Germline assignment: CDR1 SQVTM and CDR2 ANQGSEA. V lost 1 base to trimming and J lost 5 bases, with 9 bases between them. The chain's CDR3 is CSVEGRSHNEQFF. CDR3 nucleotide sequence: TGCAGCGTTGAAGGGAGAAGCCACAATGAGCAGTTCTTC.

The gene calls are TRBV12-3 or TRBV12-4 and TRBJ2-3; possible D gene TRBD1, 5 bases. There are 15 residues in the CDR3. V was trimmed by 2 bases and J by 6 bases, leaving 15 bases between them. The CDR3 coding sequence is TGTGCCAGCAGTTTACCACAGGCCGCCCCGGATACGCAGTATTTT. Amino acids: CASSLPQAAPDTQYF.

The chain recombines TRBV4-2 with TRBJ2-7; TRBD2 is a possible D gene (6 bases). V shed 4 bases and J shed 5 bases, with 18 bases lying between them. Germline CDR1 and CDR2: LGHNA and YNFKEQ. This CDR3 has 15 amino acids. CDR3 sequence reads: CASSRSRDLGHEQYF. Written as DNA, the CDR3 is TGTGCCAGCAGCCGGAGCCGGGACTTGGGCCACGAGCAGTACTTC.

As DNA, the CDR3 is TGTGCCAGCAGTGAACTAGCGGGGACTGCCTACGAGCAGTACTTC. Translation: CASSELAGTAYEQYF. The chain couples TRBV6-1 to TRBJ2-7; TRBD2 matches at 9 bases. V trimming: 2 bases; J trimming: 2 bases; junction bases outside the gene matches: 4. The CDR3 is 15 residues long. Germline V gives CDR1 MNHNS, CDR2 SASEGT.

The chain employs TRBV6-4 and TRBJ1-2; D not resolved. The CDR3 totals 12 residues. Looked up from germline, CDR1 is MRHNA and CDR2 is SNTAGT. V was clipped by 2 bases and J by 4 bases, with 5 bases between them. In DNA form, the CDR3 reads TGTGCCAGCAGTGACGGAGCCTATGGCTACACCTTC. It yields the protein CASSDGAYGYTF.

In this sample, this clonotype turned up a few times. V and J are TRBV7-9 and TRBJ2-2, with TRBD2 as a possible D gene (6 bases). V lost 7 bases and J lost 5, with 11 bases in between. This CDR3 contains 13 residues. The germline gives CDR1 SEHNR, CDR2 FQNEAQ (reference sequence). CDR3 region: CASNVGGTGELFF. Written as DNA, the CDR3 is TGTGCCAGCAACGTCGGGGGTACCGGGGAGCTGTTTTTT.

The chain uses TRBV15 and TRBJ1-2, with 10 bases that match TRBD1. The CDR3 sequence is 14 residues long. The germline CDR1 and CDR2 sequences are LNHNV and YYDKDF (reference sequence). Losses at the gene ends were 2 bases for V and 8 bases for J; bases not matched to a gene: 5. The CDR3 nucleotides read TGTGCCACCAGCAGAAGACAGGGGGCGCAAGGCTACACCTTC. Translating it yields CATSRRQGAQGYTF.

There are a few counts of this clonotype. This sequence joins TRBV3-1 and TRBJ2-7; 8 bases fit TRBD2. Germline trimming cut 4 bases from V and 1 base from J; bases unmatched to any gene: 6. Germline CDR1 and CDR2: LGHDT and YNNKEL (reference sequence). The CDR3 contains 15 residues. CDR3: CASSPERGRSYEQYF. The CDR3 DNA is TGTGCCAGCAGCCCCGAGCGGGGGCGATCCTACGAGCAGTACTTC.